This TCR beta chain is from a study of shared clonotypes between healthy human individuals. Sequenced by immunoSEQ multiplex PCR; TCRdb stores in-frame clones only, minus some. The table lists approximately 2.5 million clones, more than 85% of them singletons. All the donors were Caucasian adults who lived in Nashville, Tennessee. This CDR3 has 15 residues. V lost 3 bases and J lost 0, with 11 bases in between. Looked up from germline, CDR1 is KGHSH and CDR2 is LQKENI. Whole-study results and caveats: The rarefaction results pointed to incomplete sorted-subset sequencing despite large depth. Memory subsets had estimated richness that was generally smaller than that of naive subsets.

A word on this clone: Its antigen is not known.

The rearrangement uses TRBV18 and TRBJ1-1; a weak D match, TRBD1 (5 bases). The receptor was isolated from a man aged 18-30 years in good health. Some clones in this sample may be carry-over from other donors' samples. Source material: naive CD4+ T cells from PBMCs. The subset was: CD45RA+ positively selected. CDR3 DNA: TGTGCCAGCTCACCGGGACGGAGGTTGAACACTGAAGCTTTCTTT. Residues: CASSPGRRLNTEAFF.